These 22 T cell receptor beta chains share one sample of origin, sequenced in a study of glioma-infiltrating T cells after dendritic cell vaccination. Clones were sequenced by immunoSEQ multiplex PCR, and TCRdb holds only the in-frame ones, with some missing. The table has roughly 100,000 clones, roughly four fifths seen once; the top ten hold 6.8%. Indicated time point: after dendritic cell vaccination, including at tumor progression/relapse. Sequenced here: blood, sampled after dendritic cell vaccination. Receptors were obtained from a human donor with glioblastoma.

This clone was observed a few times. The chain has TRBV30 and TRBJ1-2; possibly TRBD1 for D (6 bases). Germline V gene data show CDR1 as GTSNPN and CDR2 as SVGIG (reference sequence). The CDR3 is 12 residues long. V lost 8 bases and J lost 8, with 18 bases in between. CDR3 protein: CAGQSTGLGYTF. CDR3 DNA sequence: TGTGCCGGACAAAGTACAGGGCTAGGCTACACCTTC.

The chain has TRBV6-5 and TRBJ2-3; 9 nucleotides line up with TRBD1. V lost 2 bases, J lost 6 bases, and 6 bases stayed unmatched. Looked up from germline, CDR1 is MNHEY and CDR2 is SVGAGI. There are 15 residues in the CDR3. CDR3 protein: CASSYGQGPRDTQYF. The CDR3 DNA is TGTGCCAGCAGTTACGGACAGGGGCCACGGGATACGCAGTATTTT.

The chain employs TRBV6-1 and TRBJ1-5; 8 bases are shared with TRBD1. Germline CDR1 is MNHNS and CDR2 is SASEGT. Unmatched junction bases numbered 6, after V lost 8 bases and J lost 0 bases. The CDR3 runs to 15 residues. As DNA, the CDR3 is TGTGCCAGCCAGTTCACAGGGGGTAGCAATCAGCCCCAGCATTTT. Encoded protein: CASQFTGGSNQPQHF.

The chain is built from TRBV4-2 and TRBJ2-1; TRBD2 matches 12 bases. With V trimmed by 0 bases and J by 6 bases, 9 bases remained unmatched. The CDR3 loop spans 18 amino acids. Germline values: CDR1 LGHNA, CDR2 YNFKEQ. CDR3 protein: CASSQDPETSGGINEQFF. The CDR3 nucleotides read TGTGCCAGCAGCCAAGACCCAGAGACTAGCGGGGGAATCAATGAGCAGTTCTTC.

This rearrangement joins TRBV11-1 to TRBJ2-3, with TRBD2 matching 8 bases. This CDR3 is 17 amino acids long. Trimming cost V 3 bases and J 0 bases; bases outside gene matches: 8. CDR1 and CDR2 from the germline V gene are SGHAT and FQDESV (reference sequence). The CDR3 is CASSLIVAGGSTDTQYF. The CDR3 bases are TGTGCCAGCAGCTTGATCGTGGCGGGGGGTAGCACAGATACGCAGTATTTT.

This rearrangement joins TRBV5-6 to TRBJ1-1, with D possibly TRBD1 on 5 matching bases. This CDR3 region has 15 residues. Trimming took 3 bases from V and 4 from J, leaving 16 bases between them. Germline loops: CDR1 SGHDT, CDR2 YYEEEE. The CDR3 DNA sequence: TGTGCCAGCAGCTGGGGGGGTAGGGGTAGCACTGAAGCTTTCTTT. This encodes CASSWGGRGSTEAFF.

The V call is TRBV5-6, the J call TRBJ2-2; 9 bases map to TRBD1. Germline V gives CDR1 SGHDT, CDR2 YYEEEE. The CDR3 loop spans 16 amino acids. Germline trimming cut 4 bases from V and 8 bases from J; bases unmatched to any gene: 12. The DNA of the CDR3 is TGTGCCAGCAGCCGACCACCGGGACAGGGTAGTGGGGAGCTGTTTTTT. Its translation: CASSRPPGQGSGELFF.

This sequence joins TRBV9 and TRBJ2-5, with D possibly TRBD1 on 5 matching bases. V was trimmed by 3 bases and J by 5 bases, leaving 14 bases between them. The CDR3 is 14 amino acids. Germline V lookup: CDR1 SGDLS, CDR2 YYNGEE. CDR3 nucleotides: TGTGCCAGCAGCGAGACAGCTCTAGGGGAGACCCAGTACTTC. Its translation: CASSETALGETQYF.

The chain couples TRBV2 to TRBJ2-7; tentatively, D is TRBD1 (6 bases). Trimming left V 6 bases short and J 0 bases short, with 15 bases between. CDR3 size: 15 residues. Germline CDR1 and CDR2: SNHLY and FYNNEI. CDR3: CASSPDRTTSYEQYF. The CDR3, as DNA: TGTGCCAGCAGCCCCGACAGGACGACCTCCTACGAGCAGTACTTC.

This clone has a single count. The chain is built from TRBV18 and TRBJ2-2; D call uncertain. Looked up from germline, CDR1 is KGHSH and CDR2 is LQKENI. Trimming took 3 bases from V and 4 from J, leaving 9 bases between them. CDR3 length: 14 amino acids. The CDR3 sequence: CASSPNRSTGELFF. The CDR3 nucleotides are TGTGCCAGCTCACCTAACCGGAGCACCGGGGAGCTGTTTTTT.

This chain joins TRBV29-1 and TRBJ1-1; TRBD1 aligns across 8 bases. This CDR3 region has 17 residues. The V segment lost 5 bases and the J segment 0 bases; nucleotides outside the gene matches: 14. Germline assignment: CDR1 SQVTM and CDR2 ANQGSEA. The CDR3 is CSVLVHLGQGMNTEAFF. Written as DNA, the CDR3 is TGCAGCGTTCTCGTGCACCTAGGACAGGGCATGAACACTGAAGCTTTCTTT.

In DNA form, the CDR3 reads TGTGCCAGTACTAGTTCGAGGACAGATACGCAGTATTTT. Translation: CASTSSRTDTQYF. V is TRBV19 and J is TRBJ2-3; D call uncertain. The CDR3 runs to 13 residues. In germline, CDR1 is LNHDA, CDR2 SQIVND (reference sequence). V shed 7 bases and J shed 3 bases, with 11 bases lying between them.

Only a few counts were recorded for this clone. The chain recombines TRBV6-5 with TRBJ1-3, with 7 bases aligning to TRBD1. V was pared by 5 bases and J by 1 base, with 2 bases of the junction left unmatched. There are 14 residues in the CDR3. In germline, CDR1 is MNHEY, CDR2 SVGAGI. The CDR3 bases are TGTGCCAGCAGTCCACAGGGGTCTGGAAACACCATATATTTT. Amino acid sequence: CASSPQGSGNTIYF.

This sequence joins TRBV19 and TRBJ2-2; 7 bases are shared with TRBD2. The CDR3 extends over 15 amino acids. Trimming at V came to 7 bases and at J to 0 bases, leaving 5 bases not matched to a gene. Germline V gene lookup returns CDR1 LNHDA and CDR2 SQIVND (reference sequence). CDR3 nucleotides: TGTGCCAGTAATAAGCGGGGTTCGAACACCGGGGAGCTGTTTTTT. Residues: CASNKRGSNTGELFF.

The CDR3 DNA sequence: TGTGCCAGCAGCCAAGACCTCGACCTAAGGCGGAGCTCCTACAATGAGCAGTTCTTC. This sequence encodes CASSQDLDLRRSSYNEQFF. The chain uses TRBV14 and TRBJ2-1; no firm D call. Germline CDR1 is SGHDN and CDR2 is FVKESK. The CDR3 extends over 19 amino acids. The ends were cut back, 0 bases at V and 0 bases at J, with 18 bases in the middle.

The DNA of the CDR3 is TGTGCCAGCAGTTACTCAGGGGGAGTTAATGAAAAACTGTTTTTT. Its translation: CASSYSGGVNEKLFF. The chain is built from TRBV6-6 and TRBJ1-4, with a possible D match to TRBD1 (6 bases). Trimming stripped 0 bases from V and 4 bases from J, with 9 bases between. Germline loops: CDR1 MNHNY, CDR2 SVGAGI (reference sequence). CDR3 length: 15 residues.

The J gene is TRBJ2-1, the V gene TRBV5-6; a possible D gene is TRBD1 (6 bases). This CDR3 spans 16 amino acids. V lost 4 bases to trimming and J lost 3 bases, with 17 bases between them. Germline CDR1 is SGHDT and CDR2 is YYEEEE. CDR3 nucleotides: TGTGCCAGCAGCACCCAACGACAGGTGGGCTACAATGAGCAGTTCTTC. Its translation is CASSTQRQVGYNEQFF.

This clone was detected once. The chain uses TRBV27 and TRBJ1-6; TRBD1 aligns across 8 bases. From germline, CDR1 is MNHEY and CDR2 SMNVEV (reference sequence). With V trimmed by 6 bases and J by 5 bases, 6 bases remained unmatched. The CDR3 runs to 15 residues. As DNA, the CDR3 is TGTGCCAGCAGCCCCGACAGGGGCGATAATTCACCCCTCCACTTT. Protein sequence: CASSPDRGDNSPLHF.

The gene calls are TRBV5-1 and TRBJ1-1; 7 nucleotides agree with TRBD1. The CDR3 is 16 amino acids. J gave up 3 bases and V 5 bases, and 13 bases lay outside the gene matches. Germline lookup yields CDR1 SGHRS and CDR2 YFSETQ. Written as DNA, the CDR3 is TGCGCCAGCAGTTTCCACACAGGGGATCCGGACACTGAAGCTTTCTTT. Amino acids: CASSFHTGDPDTEAFF.

The J gene is TRBJ1-3, the V gene TRBV19; no definite D call. Germline V lookup: CDR1 LNHDA, CDR2 SQIVND (reference sequence). The CDR3 has 15 residues. Deletions cut 5 bases from V and 2 bases from J, with 13 bases between. The CDR3 sequence: CASSSQADAGNTIYF. The CDR3 DNA follows: TGTGCCAGTAGTTCGCAGGCTGATGCTGGAAACACCATATATTTT.

This clone was seen a single time. The chain's CDR3 is CASSLFGPPLGGEQYF. CDR3 in DNA: TGTGCCAGCAGTTTATTCGGTCCCCCCCTTGGCGGCGAGCAGTACTTC. This chain uses TRBV27 with TRBJ2-7, with D unclear. V shed 1 base and J shed 6 bases, with 19 bases lying between them. CDR1 MNHEY and CDR2 SMNVEV come from the germline V gene (reference sequence). CDR3 length: 16 residues.

The V call is TRBV6-6, the J call TRBJ2-7; perhaps TRBD1 as D (6 bases). The CDR3 is made up of 13 amino acids. Germline values: CDR1 MNHNY, CDR2 SVGAGI (reference sequence). V lost 2 bases, J lost 3 bases, and 8 bases lay in between. DNA of the CDR3: TGTGCCAGCAGTTACCAGGGGAACTACGAGCAGTACTTC. This codes for CASSYQGNYEQYF.